One and the same sample provided the 19 T cell receptor beta chains below, sequenced in a study of radiotherapy plus CTLA-4 blockade in lung cancer. Sequencing was performed with immunoSEQ multiplex PCR; in TCRdb, only in-frame clones are kept and a portion is missing. The table shows roughly 110,000 clones, with 81% occurring only once. The specimen comprised peripheral blood, sampled from a patient treated with radiotherapy plus ipilimumab. These receptors originate from a human donor with non-small cell lung cancer that progressed on radiotherapy plus ipilimumab. Some clones in this sample may be carry-over from other donors' samples.

In its sample, this clone was seen once. The rearrangement links TRBV6-1 to TRBJ2-1; TRBD1 agrees at 7 bases. This CDR3 region has 14 residues. V shed 10 bases, J shed 10 bases, and the junction held 16 bases outside the gene matches. Germline CDR1 reads MNHNS; CDR2 reads SASEGT. The CDR3 loop reads CAITQGILQLEQFF. Here the CDR3 DNA reads TGTGCCATCACACAGGGGATATTACAATTAGAGCAGTTCTTC.

The chain is built from TRBV6-4 and TRBJ2-7, with D tentatively TRBD1 (6 bases). Looked up from germline, CDR1 is MRHNA and CDR2 is SNTAGT. The V and J ends lost 6 bases and 7 bases respectively, with 16 bases between them. CDR3 size: 13 residues. Here the CDR3 DNA reads TGTGCCAGCAGCGGGACAATCCCATGGGAGCAGTACTTC. Its protein product is CASSGTIPWEQYF.

The genes are TRBV4-3 and TRBJ1-3, with D maybe TRBD1 (5 bases). Trimming took 4 bases from V and 0 from J, leaving 10 bases between them. Germline values: CDR1 LGHNA, CDR2 YSLEER. This CDR3 has 15 residues. The CDR3, as DNA: TGCGCCAGCAGCCCCGACAGCTACTCTGGAAACACCATATATTTT. Its translation is CASSPDSYSGNTIYF.

The chain uses TRBV4-1 and TRBJ1-6, with 8 bases matching TRBD1. V shed 1 base, J shed 8 bases, and the junction held 4 bases outside the gene matches. Per germline, CDR1 MGHRA and CDR2 YSYEKL. This CDR3 has 15 amino acids. The CDR3 loop reads CASSQGQGRDSPLHF. CDR3 sequence (DNA): TGCGCCAGCAGCCAAGGACAGGGGAGGGATTCACCCCTCCACTTT.

This clone was detected only once. The chain has TRBV7-8 and TRBJ2-7, with D perhaps assigned TRBD1 or TRBD2 (6 bases each). In germline, CDR1 is SGHVS, CDR2 FQNEAQ. Trimming stripped 5 bases from V and 2 bases from J, with 19 bases between. The CDR3 spans 16 residues. The CDR3 region is CASSAAGHPGAYEQYF. The CDR3, as DNA: TGTGCCAGCAGCGCGGCGGGACACCCCGGGGCCTACGAGCAGTACTTC.

V gene TRBV5-6 combines with J gene TRBJ2-7, with a weak D call TRBD1 (6 bases). CDR3 length equals 13 residues. The V gene lost 1 base and the J gene lost 3 bases, with 8 bases spanning the gap. Germline CDR1 SGHDT, CDR2 YYEEEE. The CDR3 DNA is TGTGCCAGCAGCTTGCAGGGGAGCTACGAGCAGTACTTC. Amino acids: CASSLQGSYEQYF.

V is TRBV10-1 and J is TRBJ1-5; no firm D call. Germline loops: CDR1 WNHNN, CDR2 SYGVQD (reference sequence). V was shortened by 2 bases and J by 2 bases, with 4 bases between the two germline ends. The CDR3 length is 13 residues. CDR3 residues: CASSEQGNQPQHF. The CDR3 region has the DNA TGCGCCAGCAGTGAGCAGGGCAATCAGCCCCAGCATTTT.

This clone was observed a few times. The chain carries TRBV6-5 and TRBJ2-7, with a possible D match to TRBD1 (6 bases). Trimming pared 2 bases from V and 3 bases from J, leaving 14 bases between. The CDR3 runs to 15 residues. Germline V gene data show CDR1 as MNHEY and CDR2 as SVGAGI. The CDR3 bases are TGTGCCAGCAGTTACGGCGGACAGCCCTACTACGAGCAGTACTTC. Protein product: CASSYGGQPYYEQYF.

The CDR3 DNA reads as TGTGCCAGCAGTAGGGGACTAGACTACGAGCAGTACTTC. This encodes CASSRGLDYEQYF. The gene calls are TRBV6-5 and TRBJ2-7, with 8 bases that match TRBD2. From germline, CDR1 is MNHEY and CDR2 SVGAGI. V shed 5 bases and J 3 bases; nucleotides not matched to a gene: 3. The CDR3 has 13 residues.

The J gene is TRBJ2-7, the V gene TRBV28, with D perhaps matching TRBD1 (5 bases). This CDR3 region has 12 residues. The germline V and J ends were trimmed by 1 base and 7 bases, with 8 bases remaining between them. Looked up from germline, CDR1 is MDHEN and CDR2 is SYDVKM. This chain's CDR3 is CASSLLGREQYF. As DNA, the CDR3 is TGTGCCAGCAGTTTATTGGGGCGAGAGCAGTACTTC. Using reference TRBV28 and TRBJ2-7 for the parts outside the CDR3, the full variable domain is DVKVTQSSRYLVKRTGEKVFLECVQDMDHENMFWYRQDPGLGLRLIYFSYDVKMKEKGDIPEGYSVSREKKERFSLILESASTNQTSMYLCASSLLGREQYFGPGTRLTVT.

The rearrangement uses TRBV7-6 and TRBJ2-5; D is perhaps TRBD2 (6 bases). Germline-derived CDR1 and CDR2 are SGHVS and FNYEAQ. Trimming took 1 base from V and 1 from J, leaving 10 bases between them. This CDR3 contains 15 residues. The DNA of the CDR3 is TGTGCCAGCAGCTTAGTCGGGACTGCCCAAGAGACCCAGTACTTC. Translating it yields CASSLVGTAQETQYF.

The chain has TRBV6-4 and TRBJ2-3, with 7 nucleotides matching TRBD1. This CDR3 comprises 14 residues. V was pared by 4 bases and J by 2 bases, with 3 bases of the junction left unmatched. From germline, CDR1 is MRHNA and CDR2 SNTAGT. CDR3 DNA: TGTGCCAGCAGTGTCGGGACAGACACAGATACGCAGTATTTT. Protein: CASSVGTDTDTQYF.

This clone occurred many times. This chain links TRBV2 with TRBJ2-7; TRBD1 might be the D (6 bases). The CDR3 loop spans 14 amino acids. Germline V CDR1 and CDR2: SNHLY, FYNNEI. The V and J ends lost 4 bases and 1 base respectively, with 11 bases between them. The CDR3 is CASSGQAASYEQYF. The CDR3 DNA reads as TGTGCCAGCAGTGGACAGGCGGCGTCCTACGAGCAGTACTTC. Variable domain in full (rest from reference TRBV2 and TRBJ2-7): EPEVTQTPSHQVTQMGQEVILRCVPISNHLYFYWYRQILGQKVEFLVSFYNNEISEKSEIFDDQFSVERPDGSNFTLKIRSTKLEDSAMYFCASSGQAASYEQYFGPGTRLTVT.

The chain is built from TRBV27 and TRBJ2-7; D is perhaps TRBD1 (6 bases). Germline CDR1 and CDR2: MNHEY and SMNVEV (reference sequence). The CDR3 consists of 15 residues. With 5 bases removed from V and 3 bases from J, the gap between germline ends came to 17 bases. CDR3 sequence: CASSMARQAIYEQYF. The DNA for the CDR3 is TGTGCCAGCAGTATGGCGAGACAGGCAATCTACGAGCAGTACTTC.

Only a few counts were recorded for this clone. CDR3 residues: CASSGGSSTDTQYF. Here the CDR3 DNA reads TGTGCCAGCAGCGGGGGCTCAAGCACAGATACGCAGTATTTT. V usage is TRBV11-3 and J usage is TRBJ2-3; TRBD1 might be the D (6 bases). Germline V gene lookup returns CDR1 SGHNT and CDR2 YENEEA. The CDR3 totals 14 residues. The V and J ends lost 5 bases and 0 bases respectively, with 9 bases between them.

The V call is TRBV11-2, the J call TRBJ2-5; 7 bases match TRBD1. Germline V gene lookup returns CDR1 SGHAT and CDR2 FQNNGV. The V segment lost 5 bases and the J segment 4 bases; nucleotides outside the gene matches: 7. The CDR3 length is 14 residues. CDR3: CASSLDPGGETQYF. In DNA form, the CDR3 reads TGTGCCAGCAGCCTTGACCCAGGGGGAGAGACCCAGTACTTC.

This clone was observed a handful of times. The chain is built from TRBV5-6 and TRBJ2-5, with D tentatively TRBD1 (6 bases). Germline-derived CDR1 and CDR2 are SGHDT and YYEEEE. V was trimmed by 2 bases and J by 0 bases, leaving 8 bases between them. The CDR3 is 14 residues long. CDR3 nucleotide sequence: TGTGCCAGCAGCTTTTGGGACAACCAAGAGACCCAGTACTTC. Its translation is CASSFWDNQETQYF.

The CDR3 nucleotides read TGTGCCAGCAGCTTAGGGCTATTAGAATACTTCAAGAACTATGGCTACACCTTC. Protein: CASSLGLLEYFKNYGYTF. J is TRBJ1-2 and V is TRBV7-9; D is unresolved. This CDR3 contains 18 residues. Trimming left V 1 base short and J 2 bases short, with 20 bases between. Looked up from germline, CDR1 is SEHNR and CDR2 is FQNEAQ (reference sequence).

CDR3: CASSYATSGGLGTQYF. The CDR3 DNA reads as TGTGCCAGCAGCTACGCGACTAGCGGGGGCTTGGGGACCCAGTACTTC. V usage is TRBV9 and J usage is TRBJ2-5, with 12 bases fitting TRBD2. Germline trimming cut 4 bases from V and 7 bases from J; bases unmatched to any gene: 11. This CDR3 spans 16 amino acids. The germline V gene has CDR1 SGDLS and CDR2 YYNGEE.